The rows below give T cell receptor beta chains drawn from one sample of a study of cytomegalovirus exposure and HLA in healthy donors. Clones were read by immunoSEQ multiplex PCR, and TCRdb kept only the in-frame ones, dropping some. The data contain some 63,000 clones, approximately 83% of them seen just once; the ten biggest clones take up under 2%. Sequencing was carried out using PBMCs. The receptors here all came from a human donor in good health. Each CDR3 is given with its conserved first and last residue. D genes are given only for firm matches. Only some rows state a clone size, as once, few, many or a class for expanded clones.

size,D,V,J,CDR3,DNA
-,-,TRBV5-1,TRBJ2-7,CASSLDSGHFYEQYF,TGCGCCAGCAGCTTGGACTCTGGACACTTCTACGAGCAGTACTTC
-,-,TRBV7-9,TRBJ1-1,CASSFSSVETEAFF,TGTGCCAGCAGCTTTTCTAGTGTGGAGACTGAAGCTTTCTTT
-,TRBD1,TRBV6-6,TRBJ1-1,CASSDGQGRNTEAFF,TGTGCCAGCAGCGACGGACAGGGGAGGAACACTGAAGCTTTCTTT
-,-,TRBV29-1,TRBJ1-1,CSVAGYTEAFF,TGCAGCGTTGCAGGGTACACTGAAGCTTTCTTT
-,TRBD1,TRBV30,TRBJ1-2,CAWSQRQGGGYTF,TGTGCCTGGAGTCAACGACAGGGAGGAGGCTACACCTTC
-,-,TRBV11-2,TRBJ1-1,CASSLMIENTEAFF,TGTGCCAGCAGCTTAATGATAGAGAACACTGAAGCTTTCTTT
-,-,TRBV4-1,TRBJ1-5,CASSQDVSFSNQPQHF,TGCGCCAGCAGCCAAGATGTCAGTTTTAGCAATCAGCCCCAGCATTTT
-,TRBD1,TRBV5-1,TRBJ2-2,CASSLAGTGGSGELFF,TGCGCCAGCAGCTTGGCCGGGACAGGGGGCTCCGGGGAGCTGTTTTTT
-,-,TRBV5-1,TRBJ2-5,CASSLFHRVGQETQYF,TGCGCCAGCAGCTTGTTTCACAGGGTGGGCCAAGAGACCCAGTACTTC
-,TRBD1,TRBV19,TRBJ2-7,CASSSPGQGGEQYF,TGTGCCAGTAGCTCACCGGGACAGGGGGGCGAGCAGTACTTC
-,-,TRBV5-4,TRBJ2-3,CASSYTSEVTQYF,TGTGCCAGCAGTTATACCTCTGAGGTTACGCAGTATTTT
-,-,TRBV6-4,TRBJ2-3,CASSLGTFGRTDTQYF,TGTGCCAGCAGCCTAGGGACATTCGGACGCACAGATACGCAGTATTTT
-,TRBD1,TRBV7-9,TRBJ1-4,CASSPRGLVEKLFF,TGTGCCAGCAGCCCCAGGGGGTTGGTTGAAAAACTGTTTTTT
-,-,TRBV21-1,TRBJ1-2,CASSTMVRYYGYTF,TGTGCCAGCAGCACTATGGTACGGTACTATGGCTACACCTTC
-,TRBD1,TRBV19,TRBJ1-5,CASSRQGGGQPQHF,TGTGCCAGTAGTCGACAGGGGGGGGGTCAGCCCCAGCATTTT
-,TRBD1,TRBV5-1,TRBJ1-5,CASSPGTDISNQPQHF,TGCGCCAGCAGCCCCGGGACAGACATAAGCAATCAGCCCCAGCATTTT
-,TRBD2,TRBV19,TRBJ2-1,CASSNPGGGESFF,TGTGCCAGTAGTAATCCGGGAGGAGGGGAATCTTTCTTC
-,-,TRBV27,TRBJ1-2,CASGLSSAQRGSTYGYTF,TGTGCCAGCGGCCTATCCTCGGCCCAAAGGGGCAGTACCTATGGCTACACCTTC
-,-,TRBV29-1,TRBJ1-1,CSGGWGDTEAFF,TGCAGCGGCGGATGGGGGGACACTGAAGCTTTCTTT
few,TRBD2,TRBV11-2,TRBJ2-5,CASSLQSGGEETQYF,TGTGCCAGCAGCTTACAAAGCGGGGGGGAAGAGACCCAGTACTTC
-,TRBD2,TRBV6-1,TRBJ2-3,CASSGTSDTDTQYF,TGTGCCAGCAGTGGGACTAGCGACACAGATACGCAGTATTTT
-,TRBD1,TRBV30,TRBJ1-2,CAWSARQGETRGYGYTF,TGTGCCTGGAGTGCCCGACAGGGGGAGACCCGGGGCTATGGCTACACCTTC
few,TRBD2,TRBV9,TRBJ2-3,CASSPPLRASGSSDTQYF,TGTGCCAGCAGCCCCCCGCTAAGGGCTAGCGGGAGTTCAGATACGCAGTATTTT
-,-,TRBV5-1,TRBJ1-3,CASSLDTGTNSGNTIYF,TGCGCCAGCAGCTTGGACACAGGAACCAACTCTGGAAACACCATATATTTT
-,-,TRBV5-6,TRBJ1-1,CASSRVGNTEAFF,TGTGCCAGCAGCCGAGTCGGGAACACTGAAGCTTTCTTT
-,-,TRBV4-3,TRBJ2-5,CASSQDPAVWETQYF,TGCGCCAGCAGCCAAGATCCCGCAGTTTGGGAGACCCAGTACTTC
few,-,TRBV29-1,TRBJ2-5,CSANSLGETQYF,TGCAGCGCTAATAGCCTGGGAGAGACCCAGTACTTC
-,TRBD2,TRBV7-9,TRBJ2-3,CASSFGLAGETDTQYF,TGTGCCAGCAGCTTCGGCCTAGCGGGAGAGACAGATACGCAGTATTTT
-,-,TRBV11-1,TRBJ1-1,CASSFPWEGDTEAFF,TGTGCCAGCAGCTTCCCTTGGGAGGGAGACACTGAAGCTTTCTTT
-,TRBD1,TRBV5-4,TRBJ1-5,CASSSQGTSQPQHF,TGTGCCAGCAGCTCACAGGGGACCAGTCAGCCCCAGCATTTT
-,TRBD2,TRBV27,TRBJ2-7,CASREGGGLACTYEQYF,TGTGCCAGCAGGGAAGGAGGAGGACTAGCGTGCACCTACGAGCAGTACTTC
-,TRBD2,TRBV28,TRBJ2-5,CASEAGLAGGGTQYF,TGTGCCAGTGAAGCGGGACTAGCGGGAGGTGGGACCCAGTACTTC
-,TRBD1,TRBV9,TRBJ2-1,CASSPGQGNNEQFF,TGTGCCAGCAGCCCGGGACAGGGGAACAATGAGCAGTTCTTC
-,-,TRBV25-1,TRBJ1-2,CASSEGGIGYTF,TGTGCCAGCAGTGAAGGGGGGATCGGCTACACCTTC
-,TRBD1,TRBV6-6,TRBJ1-2,CASSDSGQVDYGYTF,TGTGCCAGCAGTGACTCGGGACAGGTGGACTATGGCTACACCTTC
-,-,TRBV12-5,TRBJ2-1,CASGPSSYNEQFF,TGTGCTAGTGGCCCATCCAGTTACAATGAGCAGTTCTTC
-,TRBD1,TRBV13,TRBJ1-1,CASSFDRGKAMNTEAFF,TGTGCCAGCAGCTTCGACAGGGGAAAAGCAATGAACACTGAAGCTTTCTTT
-,TRBD1,TRBV6-5,TRBJ2-3,CASGSRTGVDTQYF,TGTGCCAGCGGTTCCAGGACAGGGGTAGATACGCAGTATTTT
-,-,TRBV4-3,TRBJ2-3,CASSLRGPPDTQYF,TGCGCCAGCAGCTTGAGAGGGCCCCCAGATACGCAGTATTTT
-,-,TRBV15,TRBJ2-7,CATSFEAGDTAYEQYF,TGTGCCACCAGCTTCGAAGCAGGGGACACCGCCTACGAGCAGTACTTC
once,-,TRBV10-3,TRBJ2-2,CATRYTGELFF,TGTGCCACCCGGTACACCGGGGAGCTGTTTTTT
-,TRBD2,TRBV4-3,TRBJ2-3,CASSRLLAGGNEATDTQYF,TGCGCCAGCAGCCGCCTACTAGCGGGGGGGAATGAGGCCACAGATACGCAGTATTTT
few,-,TRBV19,TRBJ2-1,CATQRAREYNEQFF,TGTGCCACCCAGAGGGCTAGAGAATACAATGAGCAGTTCTTC
-,-,TRBV6-5,TRBJ1-2,CASSWTSNYGYTF,TGTGCCAGCAGTTGGACTTCTAACTATGGCTACACCTTC
-,-,TRBV30,TRBJ2-3,CAWSVIFRDTQYF,TGTGCCTGGAGTGTAATATTTCGAGATACGCAGTATTTT